A single sample is the source of the 22 T cell receptor beta chains below, sequenced in a study of tumor and adjacent non-tumor tissue in lung cancer. No cell sorting was done before RNA was extracted from the tissue. A modified ARM-PCR protocol with three rounds of nested PCR amplified TCRbeta. Each CDR3 protein gets one entry after TCRdb re-called the multiplex PCR reads with MiXCR. The sample lists over 100,000 distinct CDR3 sequences, approximately 82% occurring once. The source material was lung tumor tissue. These receptors were taken from a woman aged 55-75 years with non-small cell lung cancer.

This clonotype occurred a few times. The junction does not match germline at one end; this may be a read error. The J gene is TRBJ2-3, the V gene TRBV28; tentative D call: TRBD2 (6 bases). This CDR3 is built from 16 residues. The V gene's germline CDR1 is MDHEN and CDR2 SYDVKM. The CDR3 DNA reads TGTGTCAGCAGTCTCAAATGGCGGGGAAGCACAGATACGCAGTATTTT. Protein product: CVSSLKWRGSTDTQYF. The full variable domain, rest sourced from reference TRBV28 and TRBJ2-3, is DVKVTQSSRYLVKRTGEKVFLECVQDMDHENMFWYRQDPGLGLRLIYFSYDVKMKEKGDIPEGYSVSREKKERFSLILESASTNQTSMYLCVSSLKWRGSTDTQYFGPGTRLTVL.

Points on this clonotype: The CDR3 end shows no conserved phenylalanine or tryptophan, and so a read error is likely. The chain is built from TRBV20-1 and TRBJ2-1; 10 nucleotides match TRBD2. The CDR3 has 15 amino acids. Germline V gene lookup returns CDR1 DFQATT and CDR2 SNEGSKA (reference sequence). In DNA, the CDR3 is TGCAGTGCGGCTAGCGGGAGCACTATCAACAACGAGCAGTTCATC. It yields the protein CSAASGSTINNEQFI.

Remarks on this clonotype: A read error may account for a junction end that differs from germline. The chain employs TRBV12-3 or TRBV12-4 and TRBJ2-1; weak D call: TRBD2 (5 bases). The CDR3 totals 15 residues. The chain's CDR3 is CASSPSSRKRNGQFF. CDR3 in DNA: TGTGCCAGCAGCCCATCTAGCCGGAAAAGAAATGGGCAGTTCTTC.

This chain connects TRBV20-1 to TRBJ2-5, with D possibly TRBD1 on 6 matching bases. This CDR3 comprises 17 residues. V gave up 0 bases and J gave up 4 bases, with 21 bases separating them. CDR1 is DFQATT and CDR2 is SNEGSKA in the germline V gene (reference sequence). The CDR3, as DNA: TGCAGTGCTAGAGATATAAGGGAGCAGGGGCTAGGAGAGACCCAGTACTTC. Residues: CSARDIREQGLGETQYF.

On this clonotype itself: Given a much more abundant clone one base away, this may be a read error. The chain carries TRBV20-1 and TRBJ2-7, with TRBD2 matching 9 bases. Looked up from germline, CDR1 is DFQATT and CDR2 is SNEGSKA (reference sequence). The V gene end was trimmed by 3 bases and the J gene end by 5 bases; junction bases not matched to a gene: 17. The CDR3 loop spans 17 amino acids. The CDR3 loop reads CSASKAGGPQGYNEQYF. The CDR3 DNA reads as TGCAGTGCTAGCAAAGCGGGGGGCCCCCAGGGGTACAACGAGCAGTACTTC.

The sample holds many counts of this clonotype. This chain connects TRBV10-2 to TRBJ2-2; a possible D gene is TRBD2 (5 bases). The CDR3 loop spans 13 amino acids. The germline V and J ends were trimmed by 6 bases and 7 bases, with 12 bases remaining between them. Germline V lookup: CDR1 WSHSY, CDR2 SAAADI. CDR3 sequence: CASRHGNDGELFF. The CDR3 region has the DNA TGCGCCAGCAGGCACGGGAACGACGGGGAGCTGTTTTTT.

Note on this clonotype: An end of the junction differs from the germline gene, which may be a read error. The chain joins TRBV11-2 to TRBJ2-1; 9 bases match TRBD1. This CDR3 has 14 amino acids. CDR1 and CDR2 from the germline V gene are SGHAT and FQNNGV. CDR3 loop: CASSLNRGPHERFF. Here the CDR3 DNA reads TGTGCCAGCAGTTTAAACAGGGGGCCACATGAGCGGTTCTTC.

With respect to this clonotype: A much larger clonotype is one base distant, so this may be a read error. The rearrangement uses TRBV4-1 and TRBJ2-7; tentatively, D is TRBD2 (6 bases). Per germline, CDR1 MGHRA and CDR2 YSYEKL. The CDR3 runs to 15 residues. Trimming stripped 1 base from V and 2 bases from J, with 12 bases between. The CDR3 loop is CASSQGLAVTYEQYF. The CDR3 DNA sequence: TGCGCCAGCAGCCAAGGATTAGCGGTCACCTACGAGCAGTACTTC.

This chain uses TRBV11-3 with TRBJ2-1; the match to TRBD2 covers 8 bases. The J call may be in error: the DNA end matches TRBJ2-4 better. The CDR3 sequence is 17 residues long. Germline lookup yields CDR1 SGHNT and CDR2 YENEEA. CDR3: CASSLELTSASHNGQYF. The CDR3 bases are TGTGCCAGCAGCTTAGAGTTGACTAGCGCGAGCCACAATGGTCAGTACTTC.

The CDR3 DNA reads as TGCAGCGGGGGTATAGGGGAAGAAGCTTTCTTT. Translating gives CSGGIGEEAFF. The chain carries TRBV29-1 and TRBJ1-1, with D tentatively TRBD1 (5 bases). CDR1 SQVTM and CDR2 ANQGSEA come from the germline V gene. There are 11 residues in the CDR3. V dropped 7 bases and J dropped 8 bases, with 14 bases sitting between them.

The chain employs TRBV29-1 and TRBJ2-5; 7 bases agree with TRBD1. Germline loops: CDR1 SQVTM, CDR2 ANQGSEA. The CDR3 totals 15 residues. V shed 1 base and J 9 bases; nucleotides not matched to a gene: 14. CDR3 coding DNA: TGCAGCGTTGAAGGTGGGACAGCGAAACAAGCGGCCCAGTACTTC. Protein product: CSVEGGTAKQAAQYF.

The rearrangement links TRBV11-2 to TRBJ1-5; 9 bases agree with TRBD1. Germline V gene data show CDR1 as SGHAT and CDR2 as FQNNGV. The J segment lost 16 bases and the V segment lost 8 bases, leaving 15 bases of the junction unmatched. The length of the CDR3 is 13 residues. CDR3 coding DNA: TGTGCCAGCTCCCGGGACAGGGTTCAGCTCCACCATTTT. Translated, it gives CASSRDRVQLHHF.

This clonotype has ten or more counts. This chain joins TRBV29-1 and TRBJ2-1, with 11 positions matching TRBD1. In germline, CDR1 is SQVTM, CDR2 ANQGSEA. The CDR3 is 14 amino acids. After removal of 6 bases from V and 2 bases from J, the junction contained 3 bases not matched to a gene. This CDR3 is CSVGQGGAYNEQFF. In nucleotides, the CDR3 is TGCAGCGTGGGACAGGGGGGGGCCTACAATGAGCAGTTCTTC.

About this clonotype: The missing conserved phenylalanine or tryptophan at the end of this CDR3 makes a read error likely. The genes are TRBV20-1 and TRBJ2-7; a possible D gene is TRBD2 (7 bases). The V end was cut by 0 bases, the J end by 4 bases, with 19 bases between. Germline CDR1 DFQATT, CDR2 SNEGSKA (reference sequence). The CDR3 sequence is 16 residues long. The CDR3 nucleotides read TGCAGTGCTAGAGATGGGAGCGGGGACATCACTTACGAGCAGTACTTA. It yields the protein CSARDGSGDITYEQYL.

This clonotype was found once. As the CDR3 is not closed by the conserved phenylalanine or tryptophan, this likely results from a read error. V and J are TRBV4-3 and TRBJ1-1; D is possibly TRBD1 (5 bases). The V and J ends lost 2 bases and 8 bases respectively, with 12 bases between them. Germline CDR1 reads LGHNA; CDR2 reads YSLEER. This CDR3 contains 13 residues. This CDR3 reads CASSQRRGTEAFS. Here the CDR3 DNA reads TGCGCCAGCAGCCAACGTAGGGGCACGGAAGCTTTCTCT.

With regard to this clonotype: One end of the junction is discordant with germline, which a read error may explain. The genes are TRBV11-2 and TRBJ1-1; D is uncertain. The germline V gene has CDR1 SGHAT and CDR2 FQNNGV. The CDR3 extends over 13 amino acids. The CDR3 is CPSSLTRSIEAFF. The CDR3 DNA reads TGTCCCAGCAGCTTGACGCGGAGCATTGAAGCTTTCTTT.

The table lists this clonotype with many counts. The chain is built from TRBV6-1 and TRBJ2-1, with D possibly being TRBD2 (5 bases). The germline CDR1 and CDR2 sequences are MNHNS and SASEGT. The CDR3 runs to 17 residues. Trimming stripped 7 bases from V and 8 bases from J, with 27 bases between. CDR3: CASNSPPAAVKKDEQFF. CDR3 DNA sequence: TGTGCCAGCAACTCCCCCCCGGCAGCGGTGAAGAAGGATGAGCAGTTCTTC.

Concerning this clonotype itself: A much larger clone sits a single nucleotide away, making a read error possible. The CDR3 sequence: CFQRDHMNTQYF. CDR3 nucleotide sequence: TGTTTCCAGCGGGACCACATGAATACGCAGTATTTT. The J gene is TRBJ2-3, the V gene TRBV6-6; 7 bases fit TRBD2. CDR3 length: 12 residues. Per germline, CDR1 MNHNY and CDR2 SVGAGI (reference sequence).

With respect to this clonotype: No conserved phenylalanine or tryptophan ends this CDR3, so it is likely a read error. This sequence joins TRBV11-2 and TRBJ2-7, with 11 bases fitting TRBD2. CDR1 and CDR2 from the germline V gene are SGHAT and FQNNGV. With V trimmed by 4 bases and J by 3 bases, 5 bases remained unmatched. This CDR3 comprises 15 residues. CDR3 sequence: CASSYGTSGGYEQYL. The CDR3 DNA sequence: TGTGCCAGCAGCTACGGGACTAGCGGAGGCTACGAGCAGTACTTA.

With respect to this clonotype: Likely a read error: the CDR3 ends without its conserved phenylalanine or tryptophan. The chain employs TRBV11-2 and TRBJ2-3; D unresolved. The germline V gene has CDR1 SGHAT and CDR2 FQNNGV. This CDR3 is built from 16 residues. The CDR3 DNA reads TGTGACAGCAGCCCCAACAGCGTAATTAGCACAGATACGCAGTATCTT. It encodes CDSSPNSVISTDTQYL.

In the case of this clonotype: The missing conserved phenylalanine or tryptophan at the end of this CDR3 makes a read error likely. The chain recombines TRBV11-3 with TRBJ2-7, with a tentative D call TRBD2 (5 bases). Trimming stripped 10 bases from V and 2 bases from J, with 18 bases between. The CDR3 is made up of 14 amino acids. Germline lookup yields CDR1 SGHNT and CDR2 YENEEA. CDR3 loop: CATSLDTGTYEQYI. The CDR3 nucleotides are TGTGCCACTAGCTTAGATACGGGAACCTACGAGCAGTACATC.

This clonotype was found many times. This sequence joins TRBV5-1 and TRBJ1-2, with D possibly TRBD1 on 6 matching bases. The CDR3 totals 14 residues. The germline V gene has CDR1 SGHRS and CDR2 YFSETQ. V lost 4 bases and J lost 8, with 18 bases in between. CDR3 amino acids: CASSTRQDGWGYTF. DNA of the CDR3: TGCGCCAGCAGCACCCGACAGGACGGCTGGGGCTACACCTTC.